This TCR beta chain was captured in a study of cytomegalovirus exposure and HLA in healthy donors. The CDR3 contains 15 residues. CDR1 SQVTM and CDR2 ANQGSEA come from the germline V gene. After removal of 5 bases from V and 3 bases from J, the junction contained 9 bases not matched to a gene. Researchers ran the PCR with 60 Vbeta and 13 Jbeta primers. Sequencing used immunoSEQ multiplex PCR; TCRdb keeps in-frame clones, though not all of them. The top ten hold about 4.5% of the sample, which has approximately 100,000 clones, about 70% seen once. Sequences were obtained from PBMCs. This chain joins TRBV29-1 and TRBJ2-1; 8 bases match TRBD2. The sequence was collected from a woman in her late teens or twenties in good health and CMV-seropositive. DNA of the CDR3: TGCAGCGTTCCCTATCAGCGGGAGCTCTACAATGAGCAGTTCTTC. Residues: CSVPYQRELYNEQFF.